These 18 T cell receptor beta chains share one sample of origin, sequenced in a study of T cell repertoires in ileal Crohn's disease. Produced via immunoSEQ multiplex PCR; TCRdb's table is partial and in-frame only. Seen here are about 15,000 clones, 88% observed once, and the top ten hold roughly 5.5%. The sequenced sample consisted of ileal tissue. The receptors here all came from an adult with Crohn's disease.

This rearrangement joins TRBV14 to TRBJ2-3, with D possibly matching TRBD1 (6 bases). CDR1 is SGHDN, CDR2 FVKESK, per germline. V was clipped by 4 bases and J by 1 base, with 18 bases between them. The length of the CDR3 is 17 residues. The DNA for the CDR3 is TGTGCCAGCAGCCCCGGACTCACAGGGTGGGGCACAGATACGCAGTATTTT. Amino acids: CASSPGLTGWGTDTQYF.

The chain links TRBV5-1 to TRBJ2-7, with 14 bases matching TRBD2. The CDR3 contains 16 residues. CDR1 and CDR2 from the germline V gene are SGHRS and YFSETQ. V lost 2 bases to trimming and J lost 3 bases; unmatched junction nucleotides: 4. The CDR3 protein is CASSLYGTSGSYEQYF. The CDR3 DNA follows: TGCGCCAGCAGCTTATACGGGACTAGCGGGAGCTACGAGCAGTACTTC.

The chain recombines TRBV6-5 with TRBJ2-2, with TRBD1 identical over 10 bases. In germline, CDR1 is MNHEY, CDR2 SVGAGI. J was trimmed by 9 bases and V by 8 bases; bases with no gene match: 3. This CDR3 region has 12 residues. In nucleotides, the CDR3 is TGTGCCAGCGGGGGACAGGGGAGGGAGCTGTTTTTT. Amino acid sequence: CASGGQGRELFF.

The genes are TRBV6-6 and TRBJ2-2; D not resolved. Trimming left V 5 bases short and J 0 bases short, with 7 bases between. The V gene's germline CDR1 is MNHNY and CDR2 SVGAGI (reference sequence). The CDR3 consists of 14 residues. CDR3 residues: CASSRLSNTGELFF. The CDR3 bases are TGTGCCAGCAGTCGGTTATCGAACACCGGGGAGCTGTTTTTT.

In nucleotides, the CDR3 is TGTGCCAGCAGCTTGGTCAGTAGCAATCAGCCCCAGCATTTT. It yields the protein CASSLVSSNQPQHF. The genes are TRBV7-8 and TRBJ1-5; D is uncertain. CDR1 and CDR2 (germline): SGHVS, FQNEAQ. The V end was cut by 3 bases, the J end by 0 bases, with 6 bases between. This CDR3 comprises 14 residues.

CDR3 in amino acids: CASSQGQGSEGELFF. The CDR3 DNA sequence: TGCGCCAGCAGCCAGGGACAGGGATCTGAGGGGGAGCTGTTTTTT. This sequence joins TRBV5-1 and TRBJ2-2; TRBD1 matches at 9 bases. This CDR3 has 15 amino acids. Per germline, CDR1 SGHRS and CDR2 YFSETQ. Trimming took 4 bases from V and 8 from J; bases not matched to a gene: 9.

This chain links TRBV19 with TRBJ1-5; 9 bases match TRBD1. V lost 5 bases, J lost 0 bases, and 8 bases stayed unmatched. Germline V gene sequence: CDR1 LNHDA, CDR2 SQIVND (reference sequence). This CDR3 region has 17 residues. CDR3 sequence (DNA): TGTGCCAGTAGTCCCGGGACAGGGAAAAATAGCAATCAGCCCCAGCATTTT. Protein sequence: CASSPGTGKNSNQPQHF.

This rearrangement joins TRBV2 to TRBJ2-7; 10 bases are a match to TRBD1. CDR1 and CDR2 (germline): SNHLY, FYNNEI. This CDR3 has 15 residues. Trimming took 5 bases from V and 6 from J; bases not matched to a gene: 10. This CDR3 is CASSNPGTGVGEQYF. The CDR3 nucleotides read TGTGCCAGCAGTAATCCCGGGACAGGGGTGGGCGAGCAGTACTTC. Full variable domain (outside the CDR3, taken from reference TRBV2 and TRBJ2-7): EPEVTQTPSHQVTQMGQEVILRCVPISNHLYFYWYRQILGQKVEFLVSFYNNEISEKSEIFDDQFSVERPDGSNFTLKIRSTKLEDSAMYFCASSNPGTGVGEQYFGPGTRLTVT.

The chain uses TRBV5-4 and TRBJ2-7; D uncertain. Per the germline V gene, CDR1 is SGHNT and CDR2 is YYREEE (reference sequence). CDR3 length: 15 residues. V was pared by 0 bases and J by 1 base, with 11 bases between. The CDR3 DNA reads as TGTGCCAGCAGCTTGGCGTCAGGTTCTTCCTACGAGCAGTACTTC. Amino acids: CASSLASGSSYEQYF.

Written as DNA, the CDR3 is TGTGCCAGCAGTTTGGGGGGGGCTAGCGGCGTCACCGGGGAGCTGTTTTTT. Translation: CASSLGGASGVTGELFF. V usage is TRBV27 and J usage is TRBJ2-2; perhaps TRBD2 as D (7 bases). V dropped 3 bases and J dropped 4 bases, with 18 bases sitting between them. CDR1 MNHEY and CDR2 SMNVEV come from the germline V gene (reference sequence). CDR3 length: 17 amino acids.

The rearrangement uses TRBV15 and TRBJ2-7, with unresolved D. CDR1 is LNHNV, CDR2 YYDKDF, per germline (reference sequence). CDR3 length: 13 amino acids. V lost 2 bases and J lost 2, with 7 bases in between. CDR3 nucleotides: TGTGCCACCAGCAGACAGGTGCCCTACGAGCAGTACTTC. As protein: CATSRQVPYEQYF.

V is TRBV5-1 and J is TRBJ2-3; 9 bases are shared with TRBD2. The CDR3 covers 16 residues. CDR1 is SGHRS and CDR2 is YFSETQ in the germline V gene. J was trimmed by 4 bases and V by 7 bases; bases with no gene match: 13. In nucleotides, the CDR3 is TGCGCCAGCCAACCTGAGGGCGGGAGGGCCCCAGATACGCAGTATTTT. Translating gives CASQPEGGRAPDTQYF.

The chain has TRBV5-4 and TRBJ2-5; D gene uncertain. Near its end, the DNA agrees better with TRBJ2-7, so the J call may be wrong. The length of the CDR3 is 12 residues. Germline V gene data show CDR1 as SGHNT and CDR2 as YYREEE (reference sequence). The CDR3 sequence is CASSLDSSEQYF. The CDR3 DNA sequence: TGTGCCAGCAGCTTGGATTCTTCCGAGCAGTACTTC.

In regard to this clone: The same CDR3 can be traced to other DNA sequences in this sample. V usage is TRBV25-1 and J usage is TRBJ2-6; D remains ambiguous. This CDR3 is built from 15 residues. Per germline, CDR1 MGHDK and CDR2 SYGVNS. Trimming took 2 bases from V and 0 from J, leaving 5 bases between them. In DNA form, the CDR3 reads TGTGCCAGCAGTGAACACTCCTCTGGGGCCAACGTCCTGACTTTC. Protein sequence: CASSEHSSGANVLTF. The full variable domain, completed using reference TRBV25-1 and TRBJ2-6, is EADIYQTPRYLVIGTGKKITLECSQTMGHDKMYWYQQDPGMELHLIHYSYGVNSTEKGDLSSESTVSRIRTEHFPLTLESARPSHTSQYLCASSEHSSGANVLTFGAGSRLTVL.

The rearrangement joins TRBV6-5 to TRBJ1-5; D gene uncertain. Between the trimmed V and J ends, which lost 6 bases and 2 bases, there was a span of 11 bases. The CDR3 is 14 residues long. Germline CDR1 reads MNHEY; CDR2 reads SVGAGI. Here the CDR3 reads CASRPDGGNQPQHF. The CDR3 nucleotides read TGTGCCAGCAGACCCGACGGAGGCAATCAGCCCCAGCATTTT.

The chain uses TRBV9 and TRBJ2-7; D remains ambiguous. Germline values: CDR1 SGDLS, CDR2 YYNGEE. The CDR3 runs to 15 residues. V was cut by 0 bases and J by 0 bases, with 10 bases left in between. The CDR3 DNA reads TGTGCCAGCAGCGTAGGAGATTTCCCCTCCTACGAGCAGTACTTC. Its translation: CASSVGDFPSYEQYF.

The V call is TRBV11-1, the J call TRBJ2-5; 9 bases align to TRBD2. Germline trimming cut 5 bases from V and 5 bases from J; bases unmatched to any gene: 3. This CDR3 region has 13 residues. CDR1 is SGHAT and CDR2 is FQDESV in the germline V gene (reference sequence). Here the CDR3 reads CASSISGSETQYF. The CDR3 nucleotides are TGTGCCAGCAGCATTAGCGGGAGCGAGACCCAGTACTTC.

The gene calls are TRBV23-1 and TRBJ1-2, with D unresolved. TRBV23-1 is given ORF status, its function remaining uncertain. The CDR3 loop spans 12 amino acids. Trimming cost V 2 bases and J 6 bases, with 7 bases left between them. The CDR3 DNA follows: TGCGCCAGCAGTCAAAAACAGCATGGCTACACCTTC. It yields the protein CASSQKQHGYTF.